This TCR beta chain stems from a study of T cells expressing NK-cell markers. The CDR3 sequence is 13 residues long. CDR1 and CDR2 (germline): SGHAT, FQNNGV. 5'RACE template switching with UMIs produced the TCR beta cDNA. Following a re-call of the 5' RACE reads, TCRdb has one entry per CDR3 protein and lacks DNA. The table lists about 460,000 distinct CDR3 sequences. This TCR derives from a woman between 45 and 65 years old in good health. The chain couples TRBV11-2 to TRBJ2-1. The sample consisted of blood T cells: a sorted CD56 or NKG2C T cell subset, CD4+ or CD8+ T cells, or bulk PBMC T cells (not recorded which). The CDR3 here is CASSPSQVGEQFF.